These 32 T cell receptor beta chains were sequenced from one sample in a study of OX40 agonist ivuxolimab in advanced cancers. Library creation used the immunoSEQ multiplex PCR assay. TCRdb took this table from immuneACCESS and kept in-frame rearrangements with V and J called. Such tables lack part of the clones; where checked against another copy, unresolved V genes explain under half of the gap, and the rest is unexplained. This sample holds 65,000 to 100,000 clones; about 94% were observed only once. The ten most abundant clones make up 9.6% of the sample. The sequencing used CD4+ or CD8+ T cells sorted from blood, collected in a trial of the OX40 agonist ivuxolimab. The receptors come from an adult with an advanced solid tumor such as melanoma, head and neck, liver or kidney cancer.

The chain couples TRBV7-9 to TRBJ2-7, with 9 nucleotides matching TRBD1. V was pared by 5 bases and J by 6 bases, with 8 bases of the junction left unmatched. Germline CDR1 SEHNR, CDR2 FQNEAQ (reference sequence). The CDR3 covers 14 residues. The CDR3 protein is CASSTIQGAGEQYF. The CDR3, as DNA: TGTGCCAGCAGCACTATACAGGGGGCGGGCGAGCAGTACTTC. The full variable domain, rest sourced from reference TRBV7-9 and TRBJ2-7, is DTGVSQNPRHKITKRGQNVTFRCDPISEHNRLYWYRQTLGQGPEFLTYFQNEAQLEKSRLLSDRFSAERPKGSFSTLEIQRTEQGDSAMYLCASSTIQGAGEQYFGPGTRLTVT.

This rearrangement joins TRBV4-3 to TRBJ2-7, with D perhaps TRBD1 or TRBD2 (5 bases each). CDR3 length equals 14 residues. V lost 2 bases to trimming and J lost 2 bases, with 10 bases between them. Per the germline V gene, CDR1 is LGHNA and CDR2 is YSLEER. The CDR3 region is CASSQWDDAYEQYF. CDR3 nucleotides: TGCGCCAGCAGCCAATGGGACGATGCCTACGAGCAGTACTTC.

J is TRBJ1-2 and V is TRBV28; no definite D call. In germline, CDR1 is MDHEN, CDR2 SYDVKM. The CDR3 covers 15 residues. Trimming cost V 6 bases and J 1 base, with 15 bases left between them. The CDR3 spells CASSQLGSSNYGYTF. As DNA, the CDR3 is TGTGCCAGCAGCCAATTAGGGAGTAGTAACTATGGCTACACCTTC.

CDR3 DNA: TGCGCCAGCTATGATGAGGACAGGACGATTGAAGCTTTCTTT. Translating it yields CASYDEDRTIEAFF. The chain uses TRBV5-1 and TRBJ1-1; 7 positions match TRBD1. J gave up 7 bases and V 7 bases, and 13 bases lay outside the gene matches. CDR1 is SGHRS, CDR2 YFSETQ, per germline. This CDR3 spans 14 amino acids.

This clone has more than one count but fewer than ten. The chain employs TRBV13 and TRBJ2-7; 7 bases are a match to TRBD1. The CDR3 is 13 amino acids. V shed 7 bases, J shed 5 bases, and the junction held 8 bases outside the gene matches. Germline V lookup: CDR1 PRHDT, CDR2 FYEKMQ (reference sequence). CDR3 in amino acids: CASNRQGWDEQYF. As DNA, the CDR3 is TGTGCCAGCAACAGACAGGGATGGGACGAGCAGTACTTC. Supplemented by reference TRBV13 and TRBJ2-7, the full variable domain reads AAGVIQSPRHLIKEKRETATLKCYPIPRHDTVYWYQQGPGQDPQFLISFYEKMQSDKGSIPDRFSAQQFSDYHSELNMSSLELGDSALYFCASNRQGWDEQYFGPGTRLTVT.

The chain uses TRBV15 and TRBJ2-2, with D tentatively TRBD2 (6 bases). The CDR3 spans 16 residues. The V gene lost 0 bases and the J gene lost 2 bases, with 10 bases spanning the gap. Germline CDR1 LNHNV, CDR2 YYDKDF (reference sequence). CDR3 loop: CATSREGLANTGELFF. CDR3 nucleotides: TGTGCCACCAGCAGAGAGGGACTCGCCAACACCGGGGAGCTGTTTTTT.

For the CDR3, the DNA is TGTGCCAGCGCTTTCGGGGCGGAAAGGATCGAAAAACTGTTTTTT. Translated, it gives CASAFGAERIEKLFF. V usage is TRBV6-5 and J usage is TRBJ1-4; TRBD1 might be the D (5 bases). The V and J ends lost 8 bases and 8 bases respectively, with 21 bases between them. Germline CDR1 and CDR2: MNHEY and SVGAGI. The CDR3 contains 15 residues.

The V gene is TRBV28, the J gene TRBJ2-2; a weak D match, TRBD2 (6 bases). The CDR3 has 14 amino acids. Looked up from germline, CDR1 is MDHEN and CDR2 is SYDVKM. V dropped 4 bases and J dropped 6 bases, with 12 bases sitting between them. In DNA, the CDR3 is TGTGCCAGCAGTTCCCCCGGGGGTCCCGGGGAGCTGTTTTTT. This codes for CASSSPGGPGELFF. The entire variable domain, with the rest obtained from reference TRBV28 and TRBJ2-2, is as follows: DVKVTQSSRYLVKRTGEKVFLECVQDMDHENMFWYRQDPGLGLRLIYFSYDVKMKEKGDIPEGYSVSREKKERFSLILESASTNQTSMYLCASSSPGGPGELFFGEGSRLTVL.

Here the CDR3 reads CASSENSQETQYF. The DNA for the CDR3 is TGCGCCAGCAGTGAGAACAGCCAGGAGACCCAGTACTTC. The genes are TRBV10-1 and TRBJ2-5; no clear D gene. CDR3 length equals 13 residues. The V gene lost 2 bases and the J gene lost 5 bases, with 9 bases spanning the gap. Per germline, CDR1 WNHNN and CDR2 SYGVQD (reference sequence).

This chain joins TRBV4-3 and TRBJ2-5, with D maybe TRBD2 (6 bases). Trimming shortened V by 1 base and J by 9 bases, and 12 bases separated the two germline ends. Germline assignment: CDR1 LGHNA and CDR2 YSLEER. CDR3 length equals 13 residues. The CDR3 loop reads CASSQGGWGAQYF. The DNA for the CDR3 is TGCGCCAGCAGCCAAGGGGGTTGGGGGGCCCAGTACTTC.

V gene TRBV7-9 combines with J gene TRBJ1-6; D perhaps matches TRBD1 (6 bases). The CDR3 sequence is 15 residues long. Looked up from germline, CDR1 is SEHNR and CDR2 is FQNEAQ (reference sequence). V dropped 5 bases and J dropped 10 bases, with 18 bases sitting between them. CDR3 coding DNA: TGTGCCAGCAGCCGCATACAGGAGGGGGGATCACCCCTCCACTTT. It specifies CASSRIQEGGSPLHF. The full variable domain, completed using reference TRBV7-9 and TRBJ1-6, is DTGVSQNPRHKITKRGQNVTFRCDPISEHNRLYWYRQTLGQGPEFLTYFQNEAQLEKSRLLSDRFSAERPKGSFSTLEIQRTEQGDSAMYLCASSRIQEGGSPLHFGNGTRLTVT.

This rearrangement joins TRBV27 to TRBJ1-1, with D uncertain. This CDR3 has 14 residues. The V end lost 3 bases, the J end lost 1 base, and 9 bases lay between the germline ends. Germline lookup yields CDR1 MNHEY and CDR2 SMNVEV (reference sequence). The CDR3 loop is CASSFLDPNTEAFF. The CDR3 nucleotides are TGTGCCAGCAGTTTTCTTGACCCGAACACTGAAGCTTTCTTT.

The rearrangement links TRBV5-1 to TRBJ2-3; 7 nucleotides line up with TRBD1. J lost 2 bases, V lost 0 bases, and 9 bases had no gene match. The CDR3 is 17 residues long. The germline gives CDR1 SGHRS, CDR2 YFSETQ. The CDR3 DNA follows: TGCGCCAGCAGCTTGGGGGACAGAAGCCCAAACACAGATACGCAGTATTTT. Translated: CASSLGDRSPNTDTQYF.

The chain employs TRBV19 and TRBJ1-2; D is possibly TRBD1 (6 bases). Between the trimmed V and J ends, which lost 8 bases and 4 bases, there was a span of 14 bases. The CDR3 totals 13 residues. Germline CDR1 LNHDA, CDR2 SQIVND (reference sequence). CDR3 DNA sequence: TGTGCCAGTTTCTCACAGGGAATCTATGGCTACACCTTC. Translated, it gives CASFSQGIYGYTF.

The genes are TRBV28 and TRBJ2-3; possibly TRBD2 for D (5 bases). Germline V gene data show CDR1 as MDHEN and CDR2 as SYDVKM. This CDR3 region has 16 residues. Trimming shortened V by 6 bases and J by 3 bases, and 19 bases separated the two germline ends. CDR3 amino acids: CASSRPGVRGTDTQYF. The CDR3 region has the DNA TGTGCCAGCAGCCGCCCCGGGGTAAGAGGGACAGATACGCAGTATTTT.

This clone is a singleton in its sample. The DNA of the CDR3 is TGTGCCAGCAGTTACTCGACCAGGGACCCTTACGAGCAGTACTTC. Its protein product is CASSYSTRDPYEQYF. The chain joins TRBV6-5 to TRBJ2-7; perhaps D is TRBD1 or TRBD2 (5 bases each). The V end was cut by 0 bases, the J end by 4 bases, with 13 bases between. This CDR3 has 15 amino acids. The germline gives CDR1 MNHEY, CDR2 SVGAGI.

The CDR3 DNA reads TGTGCCAGCGGTTCCGGGACAGGGCGCGGCTACACCTTC. This gives the protein CASGSGTGRGYTF. The rearrangement links TRBV19 to TRBJ1-2; TRBD1 matches 9 bases. V lost 9 bases, J lost 8 bases, and 10 bases stayed unmatched. The germline gives CDR1 LNHDA, CDR2 SQIVND (reference sequence). CDR3 length: 13 residues.

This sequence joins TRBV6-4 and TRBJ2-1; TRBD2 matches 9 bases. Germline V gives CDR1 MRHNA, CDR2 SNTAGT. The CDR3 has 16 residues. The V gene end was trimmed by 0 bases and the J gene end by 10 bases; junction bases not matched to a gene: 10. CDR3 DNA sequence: TGTGCCAGCAGTGACTCGATTGCGGGGGGGGACTCGGAGCAGTTCTTC. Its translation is CASSDSIAGGDSEQFF.

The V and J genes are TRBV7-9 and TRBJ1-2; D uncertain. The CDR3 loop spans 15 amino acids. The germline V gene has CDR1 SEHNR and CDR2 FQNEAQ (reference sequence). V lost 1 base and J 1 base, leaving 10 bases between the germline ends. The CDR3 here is CASSLVGMSNYGYTF. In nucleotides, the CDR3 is TGTGCCAGCAGCTTAGTAGGGATGAGTAACTATGGCTACACCTTC.

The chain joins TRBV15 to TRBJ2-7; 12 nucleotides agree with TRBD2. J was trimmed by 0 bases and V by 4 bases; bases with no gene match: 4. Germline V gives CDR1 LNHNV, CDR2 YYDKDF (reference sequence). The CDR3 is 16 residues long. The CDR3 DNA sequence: TGTGCCACCAGCAACCGGACTAGCGGGGCCTCCTACGAGCAGTACTTC. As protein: CATSNRTSGASYEQYF.

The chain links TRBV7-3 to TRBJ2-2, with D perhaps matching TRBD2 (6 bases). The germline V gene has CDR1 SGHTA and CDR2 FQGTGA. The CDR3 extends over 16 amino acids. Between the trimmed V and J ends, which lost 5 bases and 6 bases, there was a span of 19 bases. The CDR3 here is CASSDPGVSGSGELFF. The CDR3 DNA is TGTGCCAGCAGCGACCCGGGAGTAAGTGGGTCCGGGGAGCTGTTTTTT.

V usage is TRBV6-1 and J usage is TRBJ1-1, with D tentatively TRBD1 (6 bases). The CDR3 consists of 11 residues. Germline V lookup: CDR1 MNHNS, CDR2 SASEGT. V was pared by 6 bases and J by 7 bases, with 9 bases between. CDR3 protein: CASRQTGEAFF. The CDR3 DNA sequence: TGTGCCAGCAGGCAGACAGGTGAAGCTTTCTTT.

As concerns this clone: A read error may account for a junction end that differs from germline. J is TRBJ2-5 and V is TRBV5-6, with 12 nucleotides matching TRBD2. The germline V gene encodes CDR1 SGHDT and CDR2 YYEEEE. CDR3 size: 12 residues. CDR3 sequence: CASSPGLAGPDF. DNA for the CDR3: TGTGCCAGCAGTCCCGGACTAGCGGGGCCTGACTTC.

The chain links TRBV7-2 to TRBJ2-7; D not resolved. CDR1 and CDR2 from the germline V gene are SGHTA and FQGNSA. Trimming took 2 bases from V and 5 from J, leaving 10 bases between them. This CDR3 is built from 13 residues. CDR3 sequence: CASSLRFDDEQYF. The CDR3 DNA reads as TGTGCCAGCAGCTTAAGGTTCGACGACGAGCAGTACTTC.

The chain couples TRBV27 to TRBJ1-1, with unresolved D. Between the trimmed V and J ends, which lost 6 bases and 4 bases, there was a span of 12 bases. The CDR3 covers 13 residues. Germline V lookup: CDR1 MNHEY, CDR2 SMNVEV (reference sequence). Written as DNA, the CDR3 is TGTGCCAGCAGCGGGAATTCGGTCACTGAAGCTTTCTTT. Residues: CASSGNSVTEAFF.

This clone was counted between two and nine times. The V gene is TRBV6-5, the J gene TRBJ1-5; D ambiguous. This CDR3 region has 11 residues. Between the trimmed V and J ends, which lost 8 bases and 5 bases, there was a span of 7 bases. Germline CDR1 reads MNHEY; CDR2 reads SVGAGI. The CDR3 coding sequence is TGTGCCAGCGGTCTTCATCAGCCCCAGCATTTT. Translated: CASGLHQPQHF.

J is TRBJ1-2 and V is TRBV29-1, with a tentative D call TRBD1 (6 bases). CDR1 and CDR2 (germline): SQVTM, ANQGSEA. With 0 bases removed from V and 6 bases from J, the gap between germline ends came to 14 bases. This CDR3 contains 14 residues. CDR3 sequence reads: CSVEDLRQVDGYTF. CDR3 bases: TGCAGCGTTGAAGATTTAAGACAGGTGGATGGCTACACCTTC.

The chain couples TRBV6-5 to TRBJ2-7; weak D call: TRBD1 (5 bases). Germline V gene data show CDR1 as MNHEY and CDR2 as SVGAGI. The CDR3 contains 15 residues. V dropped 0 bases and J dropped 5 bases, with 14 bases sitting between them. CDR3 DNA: TGTGCCAGCAGTTACTCACAAGGGGCGATGCACGAGCAGTACTTC. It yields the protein CASSYSQGAMHEQYF.

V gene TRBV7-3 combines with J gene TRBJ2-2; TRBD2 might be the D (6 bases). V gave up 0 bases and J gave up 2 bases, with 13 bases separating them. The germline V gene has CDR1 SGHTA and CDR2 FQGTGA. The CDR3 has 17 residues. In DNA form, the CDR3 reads TGTGCCAGCAGCTTAACGGCGGGACGGACTAACACCGGGGAGCTGTTTTTT. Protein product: CASSLTAGRTNTGELFF.

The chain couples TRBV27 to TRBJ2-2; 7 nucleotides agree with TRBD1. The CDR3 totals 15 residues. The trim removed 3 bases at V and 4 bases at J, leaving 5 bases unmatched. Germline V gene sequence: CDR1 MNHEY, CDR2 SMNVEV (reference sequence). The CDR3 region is CASSFTGALTGELFF. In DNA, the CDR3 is TGTGCCAGCAGTTTTACAGGGGCACTCACCGGGGAGCTGTTTTTT.

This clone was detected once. The CDR3 reads CASALSGVPNTGELFF. The CDR3 region has the DNA TGCGCCAGCGCCCTGTCGGGGGTTCCGAACACCGGGGAGCTGTTTTTT. The rearrangement joins TRBV4-1 to TRBJ2-2; a weak D match, TRBD2 (6 bases). V lost 8 bases, J lost 0 bases, and 16 bases lay in between. In germline, CDR1 is MGHRA, CDR2 YSYEKL. There are 16 residues in the CDR3.

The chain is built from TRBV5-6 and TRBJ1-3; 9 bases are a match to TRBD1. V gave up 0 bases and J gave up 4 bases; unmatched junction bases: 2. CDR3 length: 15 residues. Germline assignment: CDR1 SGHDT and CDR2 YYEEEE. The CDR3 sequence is CASSLEGTGGNTIYF. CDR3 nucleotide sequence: TGTGCCAGCAGCTTGGAGGGGACAGGGGGAAACACCATATATTTT. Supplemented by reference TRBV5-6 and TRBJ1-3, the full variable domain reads DAGVTQSPTHLIKTRGQQVTLRCSPKSGHDTVSWYQQALGQGPQFIFQYYEEEERQRGNFPDRFSGHQFPNYSSELNVNALLLGDSALYLCASSLEGTGGNTIYFGEGSWLTVV.